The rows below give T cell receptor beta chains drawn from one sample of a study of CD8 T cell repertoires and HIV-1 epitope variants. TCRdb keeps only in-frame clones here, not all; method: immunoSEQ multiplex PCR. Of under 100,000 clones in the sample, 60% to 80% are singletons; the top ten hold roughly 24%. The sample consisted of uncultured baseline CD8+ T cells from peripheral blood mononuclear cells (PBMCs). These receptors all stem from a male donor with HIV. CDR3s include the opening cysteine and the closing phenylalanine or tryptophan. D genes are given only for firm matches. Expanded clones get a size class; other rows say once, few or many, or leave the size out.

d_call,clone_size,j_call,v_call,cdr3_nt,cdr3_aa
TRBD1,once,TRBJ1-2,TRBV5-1,TGCGCCAGCAGCCCCGACAGGGACTATGGCTACACCTTC,CASSPDRDYGYTF
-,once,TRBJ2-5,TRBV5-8,TGTGCCAGCAGCTTGACGTCCATCCAAGAGGCCCAGTACTTC,CASSLTSIQEAQYF
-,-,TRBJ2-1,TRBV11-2,TGTGCCAGCAGCTCGCGACTGACGAGCTCCTACAATGAGCAGTTCTTC,CASSSRLTSSYNEQFF
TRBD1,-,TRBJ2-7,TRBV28,TGTGCCAGCAGGACACCCACATACCCCGGGACAGGGACCTACGAGCAGTACTTC,CASRTPTYPGTGTYEQYF
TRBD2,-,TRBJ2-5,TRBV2,TGTGCCAGCACCTCCGGGGGGTCTACCCAGTACTTC,CASTSGGSTQYF
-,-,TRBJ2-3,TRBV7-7,TGTGCCAGCAGCTTAGACCGGTCTAGCACAGATACGCAGTATTTT,CASSLDRSSTDTQYF
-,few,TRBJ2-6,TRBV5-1,TGCGCCAGCAGCTTGGGAACAGGCGAGCTCTCTGGGGCCAACGTCCTGACTTTC,CASSLGTGELSGANVLTF
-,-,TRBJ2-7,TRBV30,TGTGCCTGGAATTCCCCGGGGGATACCCCCTACGAGCAGTACTTC,CAWNSPGDTPYEQYF
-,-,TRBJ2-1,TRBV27,TGTGCCAGCAGGGACTCAGGGGGGGACAATGAGCAGTTCTTC,CASRDSGGDNEQFF
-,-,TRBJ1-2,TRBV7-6,TGTGCCAGCAGCAATTTCGTCACGGGGAGGGTGGATGACTATGGCTACACCTTC,CASSNFVTGRVDDYGYTF
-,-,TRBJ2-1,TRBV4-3,TGCGCCAGCAGCCATCAAAACGGCAATGAGCAGTTCTTC,CASSHQNGNEQFF
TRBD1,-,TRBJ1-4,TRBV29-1,TGCAGCGTTCTTCCAGGGGGCACTAATGAAAAACTGTTTTTT,CSVLPGGTNEKLFF
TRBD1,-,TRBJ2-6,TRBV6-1,TGTGCCAGCAGTGCCCGGGACAGTTGGTCTGGGGCCAACGTCCTGACTTTC,CASSARDSWSGANVLTF
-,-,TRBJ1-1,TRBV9,TGTGCCAGCAGCGTACCTCGGGGACATTCGAACACTGAAGCTTTCTTT,CASSVPRGHSNTEAFF
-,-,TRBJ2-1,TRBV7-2,TGTGCCAGCAGCTTACTGCGTTACAATGAGCAGTTCTTC,CASSLLRYNEQFF
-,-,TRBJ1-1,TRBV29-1,TGCAGCGCCCGGGGGGGGCGAGGGTGGGACACTGAAGCTTTCTTT,CSARGGRGWDTEAFF
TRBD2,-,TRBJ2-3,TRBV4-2,TGTGCCAGCAGCCAAGTTGCGGGGGGGGCTACAGATACGCAGTATTTT,CASSQVAGGATDTQYF
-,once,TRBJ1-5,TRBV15,TGTGCCACCAGCAGAGAATCAGGGCGCAATCAGCCCCAGCATTTT,CATSRESGRNQPQHF
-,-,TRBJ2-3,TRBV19,TGTGCCAGTAGTCCCGGGACAGATACGCAGTATTTT,CASSPGTDTQYF
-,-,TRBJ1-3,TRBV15,TGTGCCACCAGCAGAGAGAGGTCCTCTGGAAACACCATATATTTT,CATSRERSSGNTIYF
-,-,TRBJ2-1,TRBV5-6,TGTGCCAGCAGCTTGAGACCAGTCGATGAGCAGTTCTTC,CASSLRPVDEQFF
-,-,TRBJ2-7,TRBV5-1,TGCGCCAGCAGCTTGGCCGACACCGAGCAGTACTTC,CASSLADTEQYF
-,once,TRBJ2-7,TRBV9,TGTGCCAGCAGCGTGGGGGACGGCTCCTACGAGCAGTACTTC,CASSVGDGSYEQYF